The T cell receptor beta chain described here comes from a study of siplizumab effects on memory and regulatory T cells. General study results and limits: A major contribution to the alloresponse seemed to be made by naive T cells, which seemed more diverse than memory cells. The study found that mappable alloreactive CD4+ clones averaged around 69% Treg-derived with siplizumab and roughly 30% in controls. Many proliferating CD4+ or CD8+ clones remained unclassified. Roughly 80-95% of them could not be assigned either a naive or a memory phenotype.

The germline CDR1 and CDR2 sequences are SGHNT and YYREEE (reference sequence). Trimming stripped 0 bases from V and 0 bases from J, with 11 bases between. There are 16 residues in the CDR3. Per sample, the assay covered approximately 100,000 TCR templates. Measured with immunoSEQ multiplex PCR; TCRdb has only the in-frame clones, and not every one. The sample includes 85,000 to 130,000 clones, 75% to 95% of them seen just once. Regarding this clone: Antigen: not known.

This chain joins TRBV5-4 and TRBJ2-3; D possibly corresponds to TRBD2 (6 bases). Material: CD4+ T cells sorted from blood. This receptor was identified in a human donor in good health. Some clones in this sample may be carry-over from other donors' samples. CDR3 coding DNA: TGTGCCAGCAGCTTGGTCCGCGCGGGAAGCACAGATACGCAGTATTTT. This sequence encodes CASSLVRAGSTDTQYF. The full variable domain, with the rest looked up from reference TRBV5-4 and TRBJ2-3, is ETGVTQSPTHLIKTRGQQVTLRCSSQSGHNTVSWYQQALGQGPQFIFQYYREEENGRGNFPPRFSGLQFPNYSSELNVNALELDDSALYLCASSLVRAGSTDTQYFGPGTRLTVL.